What follows are 7 T cell receptor beta chains derived from one specimen sequenced in a study of vaccination and CD4 T cells after COVID-19. Antigens of these TCRs are unknown. Treatment in this sample: roughly 11-day PBMC culture with coronavirus spike peptide pools or control peptides (ViraFEST assay). With the Oncomine TCR Beta short-read assay, DNA from cultured CD4+ T cells was sequenced. TCRdb reanalysed the PCR reads using MiXCR and keeps one entry per CDR3 protein. The repertoire includes 5,500 to 6,500 distinct CDR3 sequences, 60% to 85% of them detected once, and approximately 18% sits in the top ten. The material sequenced was CD4+ T cells from blood, cultured in vitro. These receptors were collected from a human donor who had recovered from COVID-19.

The V gene is TRBV7-2, the J gene TRBJ2-5; 13 bases are a match to TRBD2. In germline, CDR1 is SGHTA, CDR2 FQGNSA. J was trimmed by 4 bases and V by 1 base; bases with no gene match: 3. CDR3 size: 16 residues. CDR3 protein: CASSLVTSGRAETQYF. The CDR3, as DNA: TGTGCCAGCAGCTTAGTCACTAGCGGGAGGGCAGAGACCCAGTACTTC.

The chain links TRBV7-8 to TRBJ2-3, with D hard to call. This CDR3 has 13 amino acids. V lost 5 bases, J lost 2 bases, and 8 bases lay in between. From germline, CDR1 is SGHVS and CDR2 FQNEAQ. The DNA for the CDR3 is TGTGCCAGCAGCCACGGACCCACAGATACGCAGTATTTT. Protein: CASSHGPTDTQYF.

This rearrangement joins TRBV7-9 to TRBJ1-2; 7 nucleotides line up with TRBD1. V lost 2 bases, J lost 5 bases, and 5 bases stayed unmatched. The CDR3 runs 14 residues. CDR1 is SEHNR and CDR2 is FQNEAQ in the germline V gene (reference sequence). Here the CDR3 DNA reads TGTGCCAGCAGCTTAATGGACAGGACTTATGGCTACACCTTC. Its translation is CASSLMDRTYGYTF.

In this sample, this clonotype turned up once. The J gene is TRBJ1-5, the V gene TRBV6-5; D possibly corresponds to TRBD1 (6 bases). V was shortened by 2 bases and J by 1 base, with 9 bases between the two germline ends. Germline CDR1 reads MNHEY; CDR2 reads SVGAGI. The CDR3 length is 15 residues. The CDR3 protein is CASSYTGNSNQPQHF. The CDR3, as DNA: TGTGCCAGCAGTTACACAGGGAACAGCAATCAGCCCCAGCATTTT.

The chain couples TRBV20-1 to TRBJ1-6, with TRBD1 matching 9 bases. There are 17 residues in the CDR3. The V segment lost 7 bases and the J segment 5 bases; nucleotides outside the gene matches: 15. Germline lookup yields CDR1 DFQATT and CDR2 SNEGSKA (reference sequence). The CDR3 DNA reads TGCAGTGTAGATCAAACAGCGGGACAGGGAGATAATTCACCCCTCCACTTT. It codes for CSVDQTAGQGDNSPLHF.

This chain connects TRBV7-9 to TRBJ1-5; D gene unclear. The CDR3 is 13 residues long. Germline CDR1 SEHNR, CDR2 FQNEAQ (reference sequence). V lost 5 bases, J lost 2 bases, and 7 bases lay in between. CDR3 nucleotide sequence: TGTGCCAGCAGCCCCAATGGCAATCAGCCCCAGCATTTT. Translation gives CASSPNGNQPQHF.

The chain joins TRBV6-5 to TRBJ1-2; weak D call: TRBD1 (5 bases). This CDR3 is 13 amino acids long. The V and J ends lost 2 bases and 3 bases respectively, with 7 bases between them. Germline V CDR1 and CDR2: MNHEY, SVGAGI. The CDR3 region is CASSYGADYGYTF. In nucleotides, the CDR3 is TGTGCCAGCAGTTACGGGGCAGACTATGGCTACACCTTC.